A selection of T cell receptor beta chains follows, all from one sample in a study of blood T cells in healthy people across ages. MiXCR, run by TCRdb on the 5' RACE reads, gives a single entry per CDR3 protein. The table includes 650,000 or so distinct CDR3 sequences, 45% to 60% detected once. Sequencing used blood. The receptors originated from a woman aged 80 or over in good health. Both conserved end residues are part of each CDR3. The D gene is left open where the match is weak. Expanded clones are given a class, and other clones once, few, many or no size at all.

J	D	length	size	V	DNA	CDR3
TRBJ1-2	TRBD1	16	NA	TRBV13	TGTGCCAGCAGCTTAGGGCCGGCAGGGGGTCCGAGAGGCTACACCTTC	CASSLGPAGGPRGYTF
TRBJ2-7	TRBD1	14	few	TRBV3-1	TGTGCCAGCAAGAGGGGACAGGGGCTCGGCGAGCAGTACTTC	CASKRGQGLGEQYF
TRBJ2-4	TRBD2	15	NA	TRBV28	TGTGCCAGCAGTCATAGCGGGGAAGCCAAAAACATTCAGTACTTC	CASSHSGEAKNIQYF
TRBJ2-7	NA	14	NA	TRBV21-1	TGTGCCAGCAGCAAAGGAGGGACAGCCTACGAGCAGTACTTC	CASSKGGTAYEQYF
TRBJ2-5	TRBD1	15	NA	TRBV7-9	TGTGCCAGCAGCTTACCCGGGACAGGTAAAAATGAGCAGTACTTC	CASSLPGTGKNEQYF
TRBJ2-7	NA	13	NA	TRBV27	TGTGCCAGCAGGTCTGGGGCGCGCTACGAGCAGTACTTC	CASRSGARYEQYF
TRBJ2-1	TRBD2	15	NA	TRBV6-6	TGTGCCAGCACCTTGACTAGCGGGTTCTACAATGAGCAGTTCTTC	CASTLTSGFYNEQFF
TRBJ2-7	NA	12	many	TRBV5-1	TGTGCCAGCAGCTTAGACGGCTACGAGCAGTACTTC	CASSLDGYEQYF
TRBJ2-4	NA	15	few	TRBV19	TGTGCCAGTAGTTTCTACTGGGGGGCCAAAAACATTCAGTACTTC	CASSFYWGAKNIQYF
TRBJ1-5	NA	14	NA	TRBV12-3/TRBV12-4	TGTGCCAGCTCCGGGGGGTTACCCAATCAGCCCCAGCATTTT	CASSGGLPNQPQHF
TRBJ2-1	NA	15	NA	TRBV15	TGTGCCACCAGCAGGGTGGTAGCGGCATACAATGAGCAGTTCTTC	CATSRVVAAYNEQFF